This entry lists 11 T cell receptor beta chains sequenced from one sample in a study of shared clonotypes between healthy human individuals. Assay used: immunoSEQ multiplex PCR; TCRdb lists only in-frame clones, some missing. Here the sample spans about 670,000 clones, less than 80% being singletons. Sequenced sample: memory CD4+ T cells sorted from blood. Documented subset: CD45RA-negative fraction. The source of these receptors is a woman aged 25-40 years in good health.

The chain employs TRBV7-2 and TRBJ2-2, with 12 bases identical to TRBD2. V was pared by 0 bases and J by 4 bases, with 12 bases of the junction left unmatched. CDR3 length: 20 residues. Germline lookup yields CDR1 SGHTA and CDR2 FQGNSA. The DNA of the CDR3 is TGTGCCAGCAGCTTAGCCCTGACTAGCGGGAGTTGGCAGGGCACCGGGGAGCTGTTTTTT. Its protein is CASSLALTSGSWQGTGELFF.

This clone has only one observation. One junction end disagrees with the germline gene, perhaps due to a read error. The V and J genes are TRBV10-3 and TRBJ2-6; possible D gene TRBD2, 6 bases. The CDR3 totals 18 residues. Germline assignment: CDR1 ENHRY and CDR2 SYGVKD. CDR3 amino acids: CAIREGGTAYSGANVLTF. The CDR3 nucleotides read TGTGCCATCCGTGAAGGAGGGACGGCCTACTCTGGGGCCAACGTCCTGACTTTC.

As regards this clone: Other DNA sequences within the sample encode an identical CDR3. This sequence joins TRBV19 and TRBJ1-1; no definite D call. The CDR3 is 13 amino acids. Looked up from germline, CDR1 is LNHDA and CDR2 is SQIVND (reference sequence). The V and J ends lost 1 base and 1 base respectively, with 4 bases between them. CDR3 in amino acids: CASSIGGNTEAFF. The CDR3 DNA is TGTGCCAGTAGTATAGGCGGGAACACTGAAGCTTTCTTT.

This chain joins TRBV5-5 and TRBJ1-2, with D maybe TRBD1 (5 bases). There are 18 residues in the CDR3. Trimming shortened V by 4 bases and J by 4 bases, and 26 bases separated the two germline ends. In germline, CDR1 is SGHKS, CDR2 YYEKEE (reference sequence). CDR3: CASSRPDLDNPGAYGYTF. CDR3 DNA: TGTGCCAGCAGCCGTCCCGACCTGGACAACCCCGGGGCCTATGGCTACACCTTC.

The rearrangement joins TRBV11-3 to TRBJ2-7, with 9 bases that match TRBD1. The V segment lost 5 bases and the J segment 7 bases; nucleotides outside the gene matches: 9. CDR3 length equals 14 residues. Germline CDR1 reads SGHNT; CDR2 reads YENEEA. The CDR3 sequence is CASSQGTGRGEQYF. CDR3 nucleotides: TGTGCCAGCAGCCAGGGGACAGGGAGGGGAGAGCAGTACTTC.

The sample holds one count of this clone. V is TRBV7-2 and J is TRBJ1-1, with D tentatively TRBD1 (6 bases). Germline CDR1 and CDR2: SGHTA and FQGNSA. Trimming took 5 bases from V and 10 from J, leaving 20 bases between them. This CDR3 spans 14 amino acids. For the CDR3, the DNA is TGTGCCAGCAGCAAACGGGGACACGTGGTGGGAGCTTTCTTT. Its protein product is CASSKRGHVVGAFF.

This clone came up a few times. The V and J genes are TRBV29-1 and TRBJ1-2; TRBD1 matches 7 bases. The CDR3 has 13 amino acids. The ends lost 6 bases at V and 5 bases at J; junction bases unmatched: 9. Germline CDR1 is SQVTM and CDR2 is ANQGSEA. The CDR3 nucleotides read TGCAGCGTAACCAACAGGGGAGAGTATGGCTACACCTTC. The encoded protein is CSVTNRGEYGYTF. The variable domain in full, completed from reference TRBV29-1 and TRBJ1-2, reads SAVISQKPSRDICQRGTSLTIQCQVDSQVTMMFWYRQQPGQSLTLIATANQGSEATYESGFVIDKFPISRPNLTFSTLTVSNMSPEDSSIYLCSVTNRGEYGYTFGSGTRLTVV.

The gene calls are TRBV9 and TRBJ2-7; 9 nucleotides line up with TRBD2. The CDR3 totals 15 residues. Germline V CDR1 and CDR2: SGDLS, YYNGEE. Trimming at V came to 0 bases and at J to 3 bases, leaving 4 bases not matched to a gene. The CDR3 sequence is CASSVGIAGVYEQYF. CDR3 nucleotides: TGTGCCAGCAGCGTAGGGATAGCGGGAGTCTACGAGCAGTACTTC.

This chain uses TRBV2 with TRBJ2-6; TRBD1 matches at 7 bases. V shed 5 bases, J shed 10 bases, and the junction held 14 bases outside the gene matches. Germline V lookup: CDR1 SNHLY, CDR2 FYNNEI. The CDR3 extends over 16 amino acids. CDR3 protein: CASSLQGTTPPNVLTF. CDR3 coding DNA: TGTGCCAGCAGTTTACAGGGGACGACGCCACCGAACGTCCTGACTTTC.

The chain uses TRBV2 and TRBJ2-3, with TRBD1 matching 8 bases. The CDR3 sequence is 13 residues long. From germline, CDR1 is SNHLY and CDR2 FYNNEI. J gave up 6 bases and V 4 bases, and 3 bases lay outside the gene matches. The DNA of the CDR3 is TGTGCCAGCAGTGGACAGGGGCAGGATACGCAGTATTTT. Amino acids: CASSGQGQDTQYF.

V is TRBV30 and J is TRBJ2-7; D perhaps matches TRBD1 (5 bases). Trimming shortened V by 1 base and J by 0 bases, and 10 bases separated the two germline ends. CDR3 length: 14 residues. The germline V gene has CDR1 GTSNPN and CDR2 SVGIG (reference sequence). The CDR3: CAWSGGSPSYEQYF. DNA for the CDR3: TGTGCCTGGAGTGGGGGCAGCCCCTCCTACGAGCAGTACTTC.